Following are 2 T cell receptor beta chains from one sample sequenced in a study of T cell responses to AZD1222 COVID-19 vaccine. Only in-frame clones appear in the TCRdb table, and some are missing; sequencing was by immunoSEQ multiplex PCR. Of around 95,000 clones in the sample, approximately 87% were seen once. This sample comprised peripheral blood, obtained on day 0 of AZD1222 vaccination. These receptors all stem from an adult in good health.

This chain connects TRBV6-5 to TRBJ2-7; D not certain. Trimming left V 2 bases short and J 3 bases short, with 2 bases between. Germline V lookup: CDR1 MNHEY, CDR2 SVGAGI. The CDR3 has 11 residues. The CDR3 reads CASSYLYEQYF. In DNA, the CDR3 is TGTGCCAGCAGTTACCTCTACGAGCAGTACTTC.

The rearrangement joins TRBV9 to TRBJ1-1; 8 positions agree with TRBD1. With 3 bases clipped from V and 0 bases from J, the junction kept 4 bases outside the gene matches. This CDR3 region has 15 residues. Germline values: CDR1 SGDLS, CDR2 YYNGEE. In nucleotides, the CDR3 is TGTGCCAGCAGCGCCAGGGGGCCCATGAACACTGAAGCTTTCTTT. This encodes CASSARGPMNTEAFF.